This T cell receptor beta chain was obtained from a study of T cells in localized non-small cell lung cancer (dated by TCRdb to the early 2020s). Looking at the study overall: The study analyzed T cell repertoires of 236 early-stage NSCLC patients, comparing tumors and uninvolved tumor-adjacent lungs. The cohort comprised under 250 treatment-naïve NSCLC patients with resected, localized lung tumors. Of the NSCLC patients, roughly 130 were male and roughly 110 were female, and the mean age was approximately 69 years.

At diagnosis, peripheral blood, uninvolved tumor-adjacent lung and tumor were collected and were preserved as a mix of fresh-frozen and FFPE material. Overall study outcomes, separate from this receptor: A median of roughly 58 of the top 100 tumor clones were detected in paired uninvolved adjacent lung, and some 28 of these tumor clones were also found among the top 100 clones of the paired uninvolved adjacent lung. Higher blood T cell density associated with longer overall survival, while higher adjacent-lung clonality associated with shorter survival. Since the design was exploratory, TCR variables were selected using unadjusted p-values with no false-discovery rate correction. Because multi-region tumor sequencing was not performed, intratumor heterogeneity could not be ruled out. Uninvolved tumor-adjacent lung showed the highest T cell clonality, higher than tumor, which suggests more focused antigenic responses in the uninvolved tumor-adjacent lung.

This clone has just a few counts. Which antigen it targets is not known. Per-base quality was not reported, and no clone a single base away is much larger than it. TCR beta CDR3 regions were sequenced from DNA using the immunoSEQ Assay. Per the original workflow: To compute T cell density, TCR beta template counts were normalized to usable DNA, which was estimated by amplifying housekeeping genes. Using the preseqR package, richness was estimated by extrapolating to 120,000 templates for tissue samples and 400,000 templates for PBMC samples. Clonality was calculated as one minus Pielou's evenness. Tissue-enriched TCRs were identified by differential abundance testing using productive amino-acid clonotypes, minimum total count 5 and alpha 0.1. The Jaccard Index and the Morisita Overlap Index were used to measure how much the repertoires overlapped between compartments. GLIPH clustered TCR beta CDR3s with public tetramer-defined viral CDR3s; viral motifs required at least three viral sequences plus V-gene enrichment. TCRdb limited this immuneACCESS table to in-frame rearrangements with V and J called. A share of clones is missing; checked studies link under half to unresolved V genes, and the rest is unexplained. The D gene and trimming were derived from the DNA, and the V and J assignments and clone size from that table. Across this sample there are approximately 5,400 clones, with under 40% seen only once. The ten largest clones capture 8.2% of the sample.

Trimming takes 1 base off V and 4 bases off J; junction bases not matched to a gene: 9. Measured from the cysteine to the phenylalanine, the CDR3 is 16 residues long. Only CDR3 DNA is held: 48 bases, read in frame from base 1. Via the germline V gene, CDR1 is SGHNT and CDR2 YENEEA. The chain is made from TRBV11-3 and TRBJ1-2; the central 7 bases match TRBD1. The material sequenced was lung tumor tissue, taken before any cancer treatment. The receptor's source is a male donor aged 60 or older with stage I squamous cell lung carcinoma. The DNA is as follows: TGTGCCAGCAGCTTAGGGTCTGAAGGGGGCAGCTATGGCTACACCTTC. It translates as CASSLGSEGGSYGYTF.